These 5 T cell receptor beta chains were sequenced from one sample in a study of T cell responses to AZD1222 COVID-19 vaccine. Sequencing was performed with immunoSEQ multiplex PCR; in TCRdb, only in-frame clones are kept and a portion is missing. The table lists approximately 150,000 clones, around 90% of them singletons, with 2.5% to 3% in the top ten. The material sequenced was peripheral blood, taken on day 0 of AZD1222 vaccination. The receptors originated from an adult in good health.

This chain links TRBV2 with TRBJ2-2, with no clear D. Trimming took 4 bases from V and 4 from J, leaving 7 bases between them. From germline, CDR1 is SNHLY and CDR2 FYNNEI. The CDR3 length is 13 residues. In DNA, the CDR3 is TGTGCCAGCAGTGTTATGGGCACCGGGGAGCTGTTTTTT. Amino acid sequence: CASSVMGTGELFF.

V usage is TRBV3-1 (or the pseudogene TRBV3-2) and J usage is TRBJ1-6; 8 bases are shared with TRBD1. Germline V gene data show CDR1 as LGHDT and CDR2 as YNNKEL (reference sequence). The CDR3 runs 14 residues. After removal of 7 bases from V and 3 bases from J, the junction contained 2 bases not matched to a gene. In nucleotides, the CDR3 is TGTGCCAGCAAACAGGGGGGCTATAATTCACCCCTCCACTTT. Protein sequence: CASKQGGYNSPLHF.

The J gene is TRBJ2-1, the V gene TRBV6-5; 8 bases match TRBD2. This CDR3 has 14 amino acids. Per germline, CDR1 MNHEY and CDR2 SVGAGI. Unmatched junction bases numbered 10, after V lost 7 bases and J lost 8 bases. The CDR3 coding sequence is TGTGCCAGCACTGTGGGCGGGAGGAGGGATGAGCAGTTCTTC. Translation gives CASTVGGRRDEQFF.

The rearrangement joins TRBV7-3 to TRBJ2-5, with D unclear. The CDR3 covers 13 residues. V was cut by 5 bases and J by 5 bases, with 12 bases left in between. The V gene's germline CDR1 is SGHTA and CDR2 FQGTGA. The CDR3, as DNA: TGTGCCAGCAGCCCCAATCACGGGGAGACCCAGTACTTC. This sequence encodes CASSPNHGETQYF.

This chain links TRBV6-5 with TRBJ1-1; 8 nucleotides agree with TRBD1. Germline V gene sequence: CDR1 MNHEY, CDR2 SVGAGI. This CDR3 contains 13 residues. The junction had 5 bases not matched to a gene; V was cut back by 8 bases and J by 3 bases. The CDR3 DNA reads as TGTGCCAGCCGGAAGGACAGGGACACTGAAGCTTTCTTT. Protein product: CASRKDRDTEAFF.